Below are 22 T cell receptor beta chains sequenced from a single sample in a study of blood T cell repertoires in COVID-19. Profiled with immunoSEQ multiplex PCR; TCRdb holds only in-frame clones, not every one. The sample has 140,000 to 150,000 clones; around 85% are singletons. Input material: peripheral blood. These receptors were collected from a woman aged 60-75 years with COVID-19, enrolled during active disease.

This CDR3 reads CASSTSRDTEAFF. In nucleotides, the CDR3 is TGTGCCAGCAGTACTAGTCGGGACACTGAAGCTTTCTTT. The V gene is TRBV27, the J gene TRBJ1-1; no definite D call. CDR1 is MNHEY and CDR2 is SMNVEV in the germline V gene (reference sequence). The CDR3 is made up of 13 amino acids. V lost 5 bases to trimming and J lost 3 bases, with 10 bases between them.

There are a few counts of this clone. This chain uses TRBV10-3 with TRBJ2-7, with 9 bases fitting TRBD1. Losses at the gene ends were 6 bases for V and 4 bases for J; bases not matched to a gene: 10. CDR1 is ENHRY, CDR2 SYGVKD, per germline. The CDR3 contains 15 residues. The CDR3 reads CAIRGTGQGHYEQYF. CDR3 sequence (DNA): TGTGCCATCAGGGGGACGGGACAGGGTCATTACGAGCAGTACTTC.

The V gene is TRBV7-8, the J gene TRBJ1-1, with 8 nucleotides matching TRBD1. Looked up from germline, CDR1 is SGHVS and CDR2 is FQNEAQ. Unmatched junction bases numbered 6, after V lost 5 bases and J lost 1 base. The CDR3 spans 15 residues. The CDR3 sequence is CASSAWTGTNTEAFF. The CDR3 DNA reads TGTGCCAGCAGCGCGTGGACAGGGACGAACACTGAAGCTTTCTTT. Full variable domain (outside the CDR3, taken from reference TRBV7-8 and TRBJ1-1): GAGVSQSPRYKVAKRGQDVALRCDPISGHVSLFWYQQALGQGPEFLTYFQNEAQLDKSGLPSDRFFAERPEGSVSTLKIQRTQQEDSAVYLCASSAWTGTNTEAFFGQGTRLTVV.

The rearrangement links TRBV5-4 to TRBJ1-1, with TRBD1 matching 10 bases. Unmatched junction bases numbered 5, after V lost 5 bases and J lost 4 bases. CDR3 length: 14 amino acids. Germline V gives CDR1 SGHNT, CDR2 YYREEE (reference sequence). CDR3 protein: CASRPGTGATEAFF. The CDR3, as DNA: TGTGCCAGCAGGCCCGGGACAGGGGCCACTGAAGCTTTCTTT.

The rearrangement uses TRBV4-1 and TRBJ1-1, with TRBD1 matching 9 bases. This CDR3 has 19 amino acids. Germline CDR1 and CDR2: MGHRA and YSYEKL. The V gene end was trimmed by 2 bases and the J gene end by 0 bases; junction bases not matched to a gene: 13. CDR3 in amino acids: CASSQFVVLGQGMNTEAFF. CDR3 nucleotides: TGCGCCAGCAGCCAATTCGTCGTCTTGGGACAGGGTATGAACACTGAAGCTTTCTTT.

The rearrangement links TRBV19 to TRBJ2-2; 11 bases are shared with TRBD1. This CDR3 is 16 amino acids long. CDR1 and CDR2 from the germline V gene are LNHDA and SQIVND (reference sequence). J was trimmed by 3 bases and V by 9 bases; bases with no gene match: 9. CDR3 protein: CASRDRGLGDTGELFF. The CDR3 region has the DNA TGTGCCAGCCGGGACAGGGGGTTGGGGGACACCGGGGAGCTGTTTTTT.

This clone was counted a single time. This rearrangement joins TRBV6-5 to TRBJ1-6; 8 positions match TRBD1. Per the germline V gene, CDR1 is MNHEY and CDR2 is SVGAGI. V lost 8 bases and J lost 2; bases outside the gene matches: 2. The CDR3 covers 14 residues. CDR3 in amino acids: CASGQGTYNSPLHF. The CDR3 DNA reads TGTGCCAGCGGACAGGGAACCTATAATTCACCCCTCCACTTT.

The chain has TRBV5-1 and TRBJ2-7; 8 positions agree with TRBD1. The CDR3 extends over 15 amino acids. V lost 4 bases and J lost 0; bases outside the gene matches: 6. The germline gives CDR1 SGHRS, CDR2 YFSETQ. This chain's CDR3 is CASSVGQEVSYEQYF. Here the CDR3 DNA reads TGCGCCAGCAGCGTGGGACAGGAGGTCTCCTACGAGCAGTACTTC.

This chain links TRBV5-5 with TRBJ1-6; D is undetermined. The germline V and J ends were trimmed by 5 bases and 9 bases, with 15 bases remaining between them. Looked up from germline, CDR1 is SGHKS and CDR2 is YYEKEE (reference sequence). CDR3 length: 14 residues. The CDR3 nucleotides read TGTGCCAGCAGACTCGATGGGCTTCGTTCACCCCTCCACTTT. Protein product: CASRLDGLRSPLHF. The full variable domain, with the rest looked up from reference TRBV5-5 and TRBJ1-6, is DAGVTQSPTHLIKTRGQQVTLRCSPISGHKSVSWYQQVLGQGPQFIFQYYEKEERGRGNFPDRFSARQFPNYSSELNVNALLLGDSALYLCASRLDGLRSPLHFGNGTRLTVT.

This chain connects TRBV9 to TRBJ1-1; tentative D call: TRBD1 (6 bases). V lost 4 bases and J 2 bases, leaving 12 bases between the germline ends. This CDR3 is built from 14 residues. Germline CDR1 is SGDLS and CDR2 is YYNGEE. CDR3 in DNA: TGTGCCAGCAGCAGCTGGGACATCAACACTGAAGCTTTCTTT. Its translation: CASSSWDINTEAFF.

V is TRBV18 and J is TRBJ1-2; 7 nucleotides match TRBD1. Looked up from germline, CDR1 is KGHSH and CDR2 is LQKENI. Germline trimming cut 3 bases from V and 6 bases from J; bases unmatched to any gene: 4. The CDR3 covers 13 residues. The CDR3: CASSPGTDHGYTF. DNA of the CDR3: TGTGCCAGCTCACCCGGGACAGACCATGGCTACACCTTC.

This rearrangement joins TRBV19 to TRBJ2-7; D is perhaps TRBD1 (6 bases). CDR1 LNHDA and CDR2 SQIVND come from the germline V gene (reference sequence). V shed 0 bases and J shed 5 bases, with 14 bases lying between them. This CDR3 contains 15 residues. CDR3 nucleotide sequence: TGTGCCAGTAGTATAGATTACCGGACAGAAAACGAGCAGTACTTC. Protein sequence: CASSIDYRTENEQYF.

The chain recombines TRBV4-1 with TRBJ2-1; 10 bases fit TRBD2. The V and J ends lost 4 bases and 5 bases, in that order; junction bases with no gene match: 11. This CDR3 has 17 amino acids. The germline CDR1 and CDR2 sequences are MGHRA and YSYEKL. CDR3 bases: TGCGCCAGCAGCCCCCTAGGAACTAGCGGGGCTGACAATGAGCAGTTCTTC. Translated, it gives CASSPLGTSGADNEQFF.

The chain has TRBV3-1 (or the pseudogene TRBV3-2) and TRBJ2-7, with D possibly TRBD1 on 7 matching bases. Germline CDR1 and CDR2: LGHDT and YNNKEL (reference sequence). CDR3 length equals 19 residues. V lost 1 base and J 0 bases, leaving 22 bases between the germline ends. CDR3 nucleotide sequence: TGTGCCAGCAGCCAAGTCGCAGGGGGTAGCGGTGCCCCCTCCTACGAGCAGTACTTC. Protein sequence: CASSQVAGGSGAPSYEQYF.

The chain links TRBV7-6 to TRBJ2-7, with 10 bases matching TRBD1. This CDR3 is 17 amino acids long. Germline values: CDR1 SGHVS, CDR2 FNYEAQ. The V gene end was trimmed by 3 bases and the J gene end by 0 bases; junction bases not matched to a gene: 8. In DNA, the CDR3 is TGTGCCAGCAGCTTCGTTGGAGGGACAGGGGACTCCTACGAGCAGTACTTC. Its protein product is CASSFVGGTGDSYEQYF. Drawing the rest from reference TRBV7-6 and TRBJ2-7, the complete variable domain is GAGVSQSPRYKVTKRGQDVALRCDPISGHVSLYWYRQALGQGPEFLTYFNYEAQQDKSGLPNDRFSAERPEGSISTLTIQRTEQRDSAMYRCASSFVGGTGDSYEQYFGPGTRLTVT.

Here the CDR3 DNA reads TGTGCCAGCAGTTACGCGGAGGCAGGGGGCAGGTATGAGCAGTTCTTC. Translating gives CASSYAEAGGRYEQFF. The J gene is TRBJ2-1, the V gene TRBV6-6; 8 bases line up with TRBD1. The germline V gene has CDR1 MNHNY and CDR2 SVGAGI (reference sequence). The CDR3 loop spans 16 amino acids. Trimming cost V 2 bases and J 8 bases; bases outside gene matches: 11.

The rearrangement joins TRBV27 to TRBJ1-5; TRBD1 aligns across 9 bases. Germline V CDR1 and CDR2: MNHEY, SMNVEV (reference sequence). The CDR3 contains 16 residues. Losses at the gene ends were 6 bases for V and 6 bases for J; bases not matched to a gene: 12. CDR3 sequence (DNA): TGTGCCAGCAGGGGACAGGGTTGGTTGGATGGTCAGCCCCAGCATTTT. Amino acids: CASRGQGWLDGQPQHF.

This chain links TRBV19 with TRBJ1-2, with 9 bases lining up with TRBD1. Trimming at V came to 4 bases and at J to 6 bases, leaving 6 bases not matched to a gene. This CDR3 is 14 amino acids long. CDR1 and CDR2 (germline): LNHDA, SQIVND (reference sequence). CDR3: CASSTPGTGNGYTF. Written as DNA, the CDR3 is TGTGCCAGTAGTACCCCCGGGACAGGGAATGGCTACACCTTC.

The chain is built from TRBV19 and TRBJ2-2, with D perhaps matching TRBD1 (6 bases). The germline V gene has CDR1 LNHDA and CDR2 SQIVND (reference sequence). V lost 9 bases and J 8 bases, leaving 13 bases between the germline ends. This CDR3 comprises 12 residues. This CDR3 is CASNRVEGELFF. The DNA for the CDR3 is TGTGCCAGCAACAGGGTAGAGGGGGAGCTGTTTTTT.

The gene calls are TRBV30 and TRBJ2-1; the D gene is possibly TRBD2 (5 bases). There are 14 residues in the CDR3. Germline lookup yields CDR1 GTSNPN and CDR2 SVGIG (reference sequence). V was shortened by 2 bases and J by 8 bases, with 16 bases between the two germline ends. The DNA for the CDR3 is TGTGCCTGGAGTTCCGCCATAGCGATCGATGAGCAGTTCTTC. Protein sequence: CAWSSAIAIDEQFF.

This clone was found a few times. The rearrangement uses TRBV7-8 and TRBJ2-1; TRBD2 matches 15 bases. V lost 1 base and J lost 5; bases outside the gene matches: 6. Germline V lookup: CDR1 SGHVS, CDR2 FQNEAQ. The CDR3 consists of 18 residues. The CDR3 loop is CASSLGTSGGATNNEQFF. DNA for the CDR3: TGTGCCAGCAGCTTAGGGACTAGCGGGGGGGCCACCAACAATGAGCAGTTCTTC.

The chain joins TRBV4-1 to TRBJ1-5; D is unclear. Germline V gives CDR1 MGHRA, CDR2 YSYEKL. The CDR3 length is 15 residues. With 1 base removed from V and 3 bases from J, the gap between germline ends came to 10 bases. CDR3 sequence (DNA): TGCGCCAGCAGCCAAGTGTCTGACTCCAATCAGCCCCAGCATTTT. Protein sequence: CASSQVSDSNQPQHF.